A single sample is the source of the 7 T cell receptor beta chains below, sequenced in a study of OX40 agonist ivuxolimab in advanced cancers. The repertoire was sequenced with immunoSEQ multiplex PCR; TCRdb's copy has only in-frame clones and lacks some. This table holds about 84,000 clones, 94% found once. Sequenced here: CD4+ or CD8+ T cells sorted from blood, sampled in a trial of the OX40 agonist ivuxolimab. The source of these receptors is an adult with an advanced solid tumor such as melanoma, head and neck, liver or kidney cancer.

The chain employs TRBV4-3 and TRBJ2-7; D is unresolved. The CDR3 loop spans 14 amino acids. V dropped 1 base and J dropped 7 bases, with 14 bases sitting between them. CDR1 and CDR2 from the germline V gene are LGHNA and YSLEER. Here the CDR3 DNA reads TGCGCCAGCAGCCAAGGGCTCCGCCAGAAGGAGCAGTACTTC. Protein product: CASSQGLRQKEQYF.

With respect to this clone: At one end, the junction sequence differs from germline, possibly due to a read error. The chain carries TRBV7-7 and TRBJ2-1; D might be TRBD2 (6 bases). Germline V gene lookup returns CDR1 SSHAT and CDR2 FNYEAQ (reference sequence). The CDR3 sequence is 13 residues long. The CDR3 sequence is CASSSREYNEQFF. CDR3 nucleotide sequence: TGTGCTAGCAGCTCCCGGGAGTACAATGAGCAGTTCTTC.

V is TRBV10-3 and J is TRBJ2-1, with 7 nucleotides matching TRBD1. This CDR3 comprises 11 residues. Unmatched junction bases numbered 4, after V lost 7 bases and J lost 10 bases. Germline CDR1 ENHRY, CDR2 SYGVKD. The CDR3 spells CAITVGGEQFF. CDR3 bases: TGTGCCATCACCGTAGGGGGCGAGCAGTTCTTC.

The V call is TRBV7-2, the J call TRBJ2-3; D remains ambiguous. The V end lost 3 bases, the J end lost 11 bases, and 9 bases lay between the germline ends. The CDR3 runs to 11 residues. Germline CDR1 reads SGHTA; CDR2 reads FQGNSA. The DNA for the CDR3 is TGTGCCAGCAGCTTCGGAAGAGGGCAGTATTTT. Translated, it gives CASSFGRGQYF.

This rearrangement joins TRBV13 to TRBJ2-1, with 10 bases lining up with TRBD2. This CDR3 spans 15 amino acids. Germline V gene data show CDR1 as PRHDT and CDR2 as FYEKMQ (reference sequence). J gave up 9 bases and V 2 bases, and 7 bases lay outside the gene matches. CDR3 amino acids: CASSLPSGSMGEQFF. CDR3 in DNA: TGTGCCAGCAGCTTACCTAGCGGGAGTATGGGTGAGCAGTTCTTC.

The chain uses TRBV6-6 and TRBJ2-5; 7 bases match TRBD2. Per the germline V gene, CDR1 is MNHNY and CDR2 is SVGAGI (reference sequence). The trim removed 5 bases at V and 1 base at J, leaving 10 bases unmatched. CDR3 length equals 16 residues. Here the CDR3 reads CASSHTRLAPQETQYF. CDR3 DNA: TGTGCCAGCAGTCACACCCGACTAGCCCCCCAAGAGACCCAGTACTTC.

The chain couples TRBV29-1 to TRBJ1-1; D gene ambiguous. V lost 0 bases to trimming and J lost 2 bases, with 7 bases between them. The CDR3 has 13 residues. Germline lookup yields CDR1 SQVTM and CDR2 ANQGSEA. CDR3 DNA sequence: TGCAGCGTTGAAGAAGGGCTAAACACTGAAGCTTTCTTT. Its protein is CSVEEGLNTEAFF.